This T cell receptor (beta chain) originates from a study of cytomegalovirus exposure and HLA in healthy donors. This CDR3 comprises 14 residues. V gave up 5 bases and J gave up 3 bases, with 10 bases separating them. CDR1 MNHNS and CDR2 SASEGT come from the germline V gene. Primers: 60 Vbeta forward and 13 Jbeta reverse. Method: immunoSEQ multiplex PCR; TCRdb's copy keeps in-frame clones and lacks some. Of hundreds of thousands of clones detected, approximately 90% appear once; the ten largest clones hold approximately 2.2%. This clone occurred once. This TCR was sampled from a woman aged 18-29 years in good health and CMV-seronegative. V usage is TRBV6-1 and J usage is TRBJ2-2, with D possibly being TRBD1 (6 bases). The sample taken for sequencing was PBMCs. CDR3 region: CASSLDSYTGELFF. The CDR3, as DNA: TGTGCCAGCAGTTTGGACAGTTACACCGGGGAGCTGTTTTTT.